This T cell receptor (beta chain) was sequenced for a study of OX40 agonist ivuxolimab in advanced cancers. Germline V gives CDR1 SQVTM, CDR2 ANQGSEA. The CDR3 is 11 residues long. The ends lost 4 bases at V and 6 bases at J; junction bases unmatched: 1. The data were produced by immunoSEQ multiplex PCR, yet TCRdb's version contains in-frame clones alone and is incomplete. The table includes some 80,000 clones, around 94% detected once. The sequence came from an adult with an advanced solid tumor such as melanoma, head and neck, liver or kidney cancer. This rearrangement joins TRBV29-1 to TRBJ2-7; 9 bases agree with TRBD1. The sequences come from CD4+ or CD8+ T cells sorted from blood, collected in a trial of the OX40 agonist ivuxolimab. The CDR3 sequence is CSVGQGGEQYF. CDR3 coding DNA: TGCAGCGTTGGACAGGGGGGCGAGCAGTACTTC.